The 7 T cell receptor beta chains below were found in one sample sequenced in a study of T-cell memory formation after mild COVID-19. TCRdb redid the calling of the 5' RACE reads with MiXCR, one entry per CDR3 protein. This sample has under 400,000 distinct CDR3 sequences, with about 21% found just once. Sequenced: PBMCs or a T cell subset sorted from them (not recorded which). The receptor source for this set is an adult woman who had mild COVID-19 (a few samples of this study predate the infection). Cell type and time point are not known.

The V gene is TRBV7-2, the J gene TRBJ2-3; 10 bases line up with TRBD2. V dropped 0 bases and J dropped 4; count of bases not matched to a gene: 7. Per germline, CDR1 SGHTA and CDR2 FQGNSA. The CDR3 runs 17 residues. CDR3 bases: TGTGCCAGCAGCTTAGCCCCTAGCGGGAGCGGCGCAGATACGCAGTATTTT. This codes for CASSLAPSGSGADTQYF.

This clonotype was counted only a few times. The V gene is TRBV5-1, the J gene TRBJ2-3, with 7 nucleotides matching TRBD2. Per the germline V gene, CDR1 is SGHRS and CDR2 is YFSETQ. CDR3 length: 14 residues. The V segment lost 0 bases and the J segment 5 bases; nucleotides outside the gene matches: 3. CDR3 sequence: CASSLAAGEDTQYF. For the CDR3, the DNA is TGCGCCAGCAGCTTGGCGGCGGGAGAAGATACGCAGTATTTT.

V is TRBV21-1 and J is TRBJ2-5; the D call in the table, TRBD2, was not verified against the DNA. TRBV21-1 represents a pseudogene. This CDR3 comprises 15 residues. The CDR3 nucleotides are TGTGCCAGCAGCAAAGAAGTAGGAGGCCAAGAGACCCAGTACTTC. Encoded protein: CASSKEVGGQETQYF.

This clonotype was seen only a few times. This chain uses TRBV29-1 with TRBJ2-7; 7 nucleotides line up with TRBD1. The CDR3 covers 13 residues. Unmatched junction bases numbered 5, after V lost 2 bases and J lost 4 bases. Germline V gene sequence: CDR1 SQVTM, CDR2 ANQGSEA. The CDR3 loop is CSVERGLGYEQYF. The CDR3 nucleotides read TGCAGCGTTGAAAGGGGGCTTGGGTACGAGCAGTACTTC.

This clonotype was observed a few times. The rearrangement links TRBV27 to TRBJ1-2, with unresolved D. Germline CDR1 is MNHEY and CDR2 is SMNVEV (reference sequence). Trimming took off 3 bases at V and 4 bases at J, with 12 bases between the two ends. This CDR3 is built from 14 residues. The CDR3 here is CASSLGQALYGYTF. Written as DNA, the CDR3 is TGTGCCAGCAGTTTGGGTCAGGCGCTCTATGGCTACACCTTC.

V gene TRBV24-1 combines with J gene TRBJ2-7; TRBD1 matches at 8 bases. Trimming took 1 base from V and 5 from J; bases not matched to a gene: 6. The CDR3 has 15 residues. The germline CDR1 and CDR2 sequences are KGHDR and SFDVKD. The CDR3 DNA reads TGTGCCACCAGTGATTTTAAGACAGGGGTCCACGAGCAGTACTTC. The encoded protein is CATSDFKTGVHEQYF.

This clonotype was observed many times. The chain links TRBV20-1 to TRBJ2-3; TRBD2 matches at 9 bases. Germline-derived CDR1 and CDR2 are DFQATT and SNEGSKA (reference sequence). This CDR3 comprises 17 residues. J lost 1 base, V lost 3 bases, and 11 bases had no gene match. CDR3 sequence reads: CSASAGGRVGGTDTQYF. CDR3 sequence (DNA): TGCAGTGCTAGCGCGGGGGGGAGAGTAGGAGGCACAGATACGCAGTATTTT.